The 13 T cell receptor beta chains reported below all come from one sample, sequenced in a study of T-cell memory formation after mild COVID-19. TCRdb ran MiXCR on the 5' RACE reads and lists one entry per CDR3 protein. The sample lists roughly 410,000 distinct CDR3 sequences, approximately 24% occurring once. The sequencing input was PBMCs or a T cell subset sorted from them (not recorded which). These receptors came from an adult woman who had mild COVID-19 (a few samples of this study predate the infection). Cell type and time point are not known.

This clonotype has only a few counts. This chain joins TRBV20-1 and TRBJ2-3; TRBD1 is a possible D gene (5 bases). The CDR3 consists of 18 residues. Germline V gene sequence: CDR1 DFQATT, CDR2 SNEGSKA (reference sequence). Trimming removed 0 bases at V and 2 bases at J, with 21 bases between. CDR3 DNA: TGCAGTGCTAGAGATTATGACAGCATGTCTTTCCCCACAGATACGCAGTATTTT. Amino acids: CSARDYDSMSFPTDTQYF.

V gene TRBV5-1 combines with J gene TRBJ1-1; D uncertain. V shed 0 bases and J shed 4 bases, with 7 bases lying between them. Germline CDR1 SGHRS, CDR2 YFSETQ. This CDR3 spans 13 amino acids. This CDR3 is CASSLDLLTEAFF. For the CDR3, the DNA is TGCGCCAGCAGCTTGGACCTTCTCACTGAAGCTTTCTTT.

The V call is TRBV6-2 or TRBV6-3, the J call TRBJ2-7; 10 nucleotides line up with TRBD2. This CDR3 is built from 14 residues. Germline trimming cut 5 bases from V and 2 bases from J; bases unmatched to any gene: 3. Per the germline V gene, CDR1 is MNHEY and CDR2 is SVGEGT. The CDR3 sequence is CASSHGLAAYEQYF. The CDR3 DNA reads as TGTGCCAGCAGTCACGGACTAGCGGCCTACGAGCAGTACTTC.

This clonotype appeared a few times. The gene calls are TRBV7-2 and TRBJ1-1; no definite D call. This CDR3 has 15 residues. Germline lookup yields CDR1 SGHTA and CDR2 FQGNSA. Between the trimmed V and J ends, which lost 5 bases and 2 bases, there was a span of 15 bases. CDR3 region: CASSRGVGLNTEAFF. In DNA, the CDR3 is TGTGCCAGCAGCCGGGGAGTTGGTTTAAACACTGAAGCTTTCTTT.

A few counts support this clonotype. The chain links TRBV24-1 to TRBJ2-7; 10 nucleotides agree with TRBD2. The CDR3 length is 15 residues. Losses at the gene ends were 4 bases for V and 8 bases for J; bases not matched to a gene: 10. In germline, CDR1 is KGHDR, CDR2 SFDVKD. The CDR3 protein is CATSDRAGGPPQQYF. The CDR3 DNA is TGTGCCACCAGTGACAGAGCGGGAGGGCCACCACAGCAGTACTTC.

The rearrangement joins TRBV6-2 or TRBV6-3 to TRBJ1-2, with D unresolved. The CDR3 loop spans 11 amino acids. The V end lost 8 bases, the J end lost 1 base, and 5 bases lay between the germline ends. Germline lookup yields CDR1 MNHEY and CDR2 SVGEGT. The chain's CDR3 is CASGHNYGYTF. DNA of the CDR3: TGTGCCAGCGGGCATAACTATGGCTACACCTTC.

The chain has TRBV29-1 and TRBJ1-1; the D is unclear. The V gene's germline CDR1 is SQVTM and CDR2 ANQGSEA. With 6 bases removed from V and 10 bases from J, the gap between germline ends came to 18 bases. The CDR3 is 12 amino acids. This chain's CDR3 is CSVARETDLAFF. CDR3 sequence (DNA): TGCAGCGTAGCTCGAGAAACTGATCTAGCTTTCTTT.

This rearrangement joins TRBV24-1 to TRBJ1-5; possible D gene TRBD1, 5 bases. Germline values: CDR1 KGHDR, CDR2 SFDVKD. CDR3 length: 13 amino acids. Trimming left V 2 bases short and J 9 bases short, with 10 bases between. The CDR3 nucleotides read TGTGCCACCAGTGATTGGGAGGGGCTGCCCCAGCATTTT. Translating it yields CATSDWEGLPQHF.

This clonotype has at least ten counts. The chain employs TRBV4-1 and TRBJ2-3; TRBD1 matches 8 bases. CDR1 and CDR2 from the germline V gene are MGHRA and YSYEKL. This CDR3 is built from 15 residues. The trim removed 3 bases at V and 3 bases at J, leaving 5 bases unmatched. The CDR3 DNA is TGCGCCAGCAGCCAGGACAGGGCGGGGACAGATACGCAGTATTTT. Encoded protein: CASSQDRAGTDTQYF.

The rearrangement links TRBV7-2 to TRBJ1-2, with D possibly TRBD1 on 6 matching bases. The V and J ends lost 2 bases and 5 bases respectively, with 18 bases between them. The CDR3 runs 16 residues. Germline V lookup: CDR1 SGHTA, CDR2 FQGNSA. Here the CDR3 reads CASSLLGGRVGYGYTF. For the CDR3, the DNA is TGTGCCAGCAGCTTACTCGGGGGCAGGGTCGGATATGGCTACACCTTC.

This clonotype appeared many times. CDR3 sequence (DNA): TGCGCCAGCAGCTTACAGGGTCCAGATACGCAGTATTTT. Translating gives CASSLQGPDTQYF. The V and J genes are TRBV5-1 and TRBJ2-3, with D perhaps TRBD1 (6 bases). The germline gives CDR1 SGHRS, CDR2 YFSETQ. Trimming removed 2 bases at V and 4 bases at J, with 8 bases between. This CDR3 contains 13 residues.

There are a few counts of this clonotype. Germline is not matched at one junction end, which may reflect a read error. The V gene is TRBV5-1, the J gene TRBJ1-1; 7 bases align to TRBD1. This CDR3 has 12 amino acids. CDR1 SGHRS and CDR2 YFSETQ come from the germline V gene. CDR3 nucleotide sequence: TGCGCCTGCAGGGGGATTAACACTGAAGCTTTCTTT. Protein: CACRGINTEAFF. The whole variable domain, remainder taken from reference TRBV5-1 and TRBJ1-1, is KAGVTQTPRYLIKTRGQQVTLSCSPISGHRSVSWYQQTPGQGLQFLFEYFSETQRNKGNFPGRFSGRQFSNSRSEMNVSTLELGDSALYLCACRGINTEAFFGQGTRLTVV.

This clonotype was seen more than once but under ten times. V is TRBV24-1 and J is TRBJ2-2, with D tentatively TRBD1 (6 bases). Per the germline V gene, CDR1 is KGHDR and CDR2 is SFDVKD. V lost 9 bases, J lost 0 bases, and 10 bases lay in between. This CDR3 region has 14 residues. The DNA of the CDR3 is TGTGCCACCCAAACAGGGTCGAACACCGGGGAGCTGTTTTTT. This sequence encodes CATQTGSNTGELFF.